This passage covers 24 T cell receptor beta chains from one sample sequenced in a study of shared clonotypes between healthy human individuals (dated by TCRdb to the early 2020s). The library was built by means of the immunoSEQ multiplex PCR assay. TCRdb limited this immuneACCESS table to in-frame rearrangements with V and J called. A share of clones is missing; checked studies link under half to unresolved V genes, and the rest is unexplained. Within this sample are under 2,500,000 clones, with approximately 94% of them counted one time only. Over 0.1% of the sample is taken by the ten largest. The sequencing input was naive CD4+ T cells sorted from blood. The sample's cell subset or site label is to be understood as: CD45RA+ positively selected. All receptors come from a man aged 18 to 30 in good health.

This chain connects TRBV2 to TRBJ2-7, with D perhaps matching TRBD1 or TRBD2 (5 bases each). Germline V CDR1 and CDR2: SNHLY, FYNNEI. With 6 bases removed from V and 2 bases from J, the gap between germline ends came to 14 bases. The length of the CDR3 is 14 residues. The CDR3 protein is CASRGTVLTYEQYF. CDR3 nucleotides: TGTGCCAGCAGGGGGACGGTCCTAACCTACGAGCAGTACTTC.

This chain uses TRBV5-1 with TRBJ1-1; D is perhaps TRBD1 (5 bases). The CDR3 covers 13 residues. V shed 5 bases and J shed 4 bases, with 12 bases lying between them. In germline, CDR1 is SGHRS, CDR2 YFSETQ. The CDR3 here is CASRRDGGTEAFF. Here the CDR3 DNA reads TGCGCCAGCAGAAGGGATGGGGGCACTGAAGCTTTCTTT.

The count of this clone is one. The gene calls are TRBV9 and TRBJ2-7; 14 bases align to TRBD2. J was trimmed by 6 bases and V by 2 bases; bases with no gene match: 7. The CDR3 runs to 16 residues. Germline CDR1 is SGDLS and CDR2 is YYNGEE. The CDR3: CASSVGLAGVLSEQYF. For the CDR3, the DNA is TGTGCCAGCAGCGTGGGACTAGCGGGAGTCTTATCCGAGCAGTACTTC.

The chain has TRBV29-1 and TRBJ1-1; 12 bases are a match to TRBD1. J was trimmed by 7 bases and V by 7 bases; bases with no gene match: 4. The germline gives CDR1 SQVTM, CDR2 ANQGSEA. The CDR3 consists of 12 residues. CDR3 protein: CSAGTGGGEAFF. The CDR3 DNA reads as TGCAGCGCGGGGACAGGGGGCGGTGAAGCTTTCTTT.

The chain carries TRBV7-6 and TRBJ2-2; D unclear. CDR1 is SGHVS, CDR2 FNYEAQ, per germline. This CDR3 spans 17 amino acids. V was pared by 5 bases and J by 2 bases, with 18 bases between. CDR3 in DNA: TGTGCCAGCAGCCCCGCCTGGAGTAGTCCTAACACCGGGGAGCTGTTTTTT. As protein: CASSPAWSSPNTGELFF. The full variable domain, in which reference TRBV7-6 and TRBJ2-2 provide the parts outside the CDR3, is GAGVSQSPRYKVTKRGQDVALRCDPISGHVSLYWYRQALGQGPEFLTYFNYEAQQDKSGLPNDRFSAERPEGSISTLTIQRTEQRDSAMYRCASSPAWSSPNTGELFFGEGSRLTVL.

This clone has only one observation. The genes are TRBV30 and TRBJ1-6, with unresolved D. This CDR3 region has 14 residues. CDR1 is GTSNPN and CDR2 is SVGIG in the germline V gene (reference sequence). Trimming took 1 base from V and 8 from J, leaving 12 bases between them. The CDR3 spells CAWSGPGGYSPLHF. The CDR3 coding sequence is TGTGCCTGGAGTGGACCGGGCGGGTATTCACCCCTCCACTTT.

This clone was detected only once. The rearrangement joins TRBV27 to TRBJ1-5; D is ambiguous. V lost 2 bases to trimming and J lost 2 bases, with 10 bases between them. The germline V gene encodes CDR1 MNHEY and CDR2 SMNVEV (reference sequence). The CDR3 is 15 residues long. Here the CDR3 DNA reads TGTGCCAGCAGTTTAGTGAAGGGAGGCAATCAGCCCCAGCATTTT. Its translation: CASSLVKGGNQPQHF.

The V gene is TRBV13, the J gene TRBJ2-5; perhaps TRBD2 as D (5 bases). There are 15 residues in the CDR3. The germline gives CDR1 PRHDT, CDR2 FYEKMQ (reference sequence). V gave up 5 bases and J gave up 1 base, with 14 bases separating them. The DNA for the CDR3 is TGTGCCAGCAGCCTGGGCGCCGGGGTCCAAGAGACCCAGTACTTC. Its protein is CASSLGAGVQETQYF.

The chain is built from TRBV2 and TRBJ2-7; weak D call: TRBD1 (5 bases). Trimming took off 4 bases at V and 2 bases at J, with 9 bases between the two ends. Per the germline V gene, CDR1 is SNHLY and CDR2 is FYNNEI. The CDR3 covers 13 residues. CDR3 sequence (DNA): TGTGCCAGCAGTGGACAGCAACCCTACGAGCAGTACTTC. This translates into CASSGQQPYEQYF.

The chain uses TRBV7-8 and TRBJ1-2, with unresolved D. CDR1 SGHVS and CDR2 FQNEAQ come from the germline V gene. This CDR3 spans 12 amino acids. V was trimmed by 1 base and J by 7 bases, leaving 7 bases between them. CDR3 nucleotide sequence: TGTGCCAGCAGCTTAGATCGGCGTGGCTACACCTTC. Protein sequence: CASSLDRRGYTF.

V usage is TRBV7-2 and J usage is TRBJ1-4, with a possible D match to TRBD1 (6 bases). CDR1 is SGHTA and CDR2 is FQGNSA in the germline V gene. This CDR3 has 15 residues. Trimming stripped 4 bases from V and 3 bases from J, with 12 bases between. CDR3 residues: CASSSLGASNEKLFF. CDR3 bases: TGTGCCAGCAGCTCCCTGGGGGCCTCTAATGAAAAACTGTTTTTT.

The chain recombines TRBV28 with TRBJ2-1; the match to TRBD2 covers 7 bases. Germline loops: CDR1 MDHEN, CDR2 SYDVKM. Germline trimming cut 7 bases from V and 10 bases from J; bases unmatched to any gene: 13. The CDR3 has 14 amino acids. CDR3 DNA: TGTGCCAGCACCCGGGACTACCCCGATTCCGAGCAGTTCTTC. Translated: CASTRDYPDSEQFF.

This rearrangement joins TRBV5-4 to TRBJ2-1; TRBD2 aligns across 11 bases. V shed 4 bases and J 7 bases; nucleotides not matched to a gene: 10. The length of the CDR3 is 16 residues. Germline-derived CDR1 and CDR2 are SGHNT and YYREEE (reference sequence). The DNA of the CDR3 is TGTGCCAGCAGCCCAGGGGGACTAGCGGTTACAAATGAGCAGTTCTTC. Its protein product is CASSPGGLAVTNEQFF.

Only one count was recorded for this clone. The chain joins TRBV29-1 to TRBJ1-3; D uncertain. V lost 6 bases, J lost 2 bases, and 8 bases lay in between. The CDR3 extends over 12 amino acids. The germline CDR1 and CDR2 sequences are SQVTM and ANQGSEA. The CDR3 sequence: CSVAGAGNTIYF. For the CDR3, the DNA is TGCAGCGTAGCGGGCGCTGGAAACACCATATATTTT.

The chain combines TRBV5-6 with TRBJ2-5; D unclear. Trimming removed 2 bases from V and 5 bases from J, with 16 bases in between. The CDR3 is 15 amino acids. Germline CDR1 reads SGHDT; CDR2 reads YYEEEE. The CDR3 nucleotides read TGTGCCAGCAGCTTAGTTAAGGCTCTGTTGGAGACCCAGTACTTC. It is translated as CASSLVKALLETQYF.

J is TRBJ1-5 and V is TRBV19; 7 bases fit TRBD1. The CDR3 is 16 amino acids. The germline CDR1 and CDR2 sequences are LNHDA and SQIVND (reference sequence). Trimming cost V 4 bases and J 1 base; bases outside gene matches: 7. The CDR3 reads CASSTTGTESNQPQHF. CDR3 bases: TGTGCCAGTAGTACAACCGGGACAGAGAGCAATCAGCCCCAGCATTTT.

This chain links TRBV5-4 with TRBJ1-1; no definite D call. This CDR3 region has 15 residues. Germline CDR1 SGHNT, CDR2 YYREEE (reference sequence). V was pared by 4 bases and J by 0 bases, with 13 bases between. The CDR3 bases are TGTGCCAGCAGCCGCGCGGGTTCCATGAACACTGAAGCTTTCTTT. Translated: CASSRAGSMNTEAFF.

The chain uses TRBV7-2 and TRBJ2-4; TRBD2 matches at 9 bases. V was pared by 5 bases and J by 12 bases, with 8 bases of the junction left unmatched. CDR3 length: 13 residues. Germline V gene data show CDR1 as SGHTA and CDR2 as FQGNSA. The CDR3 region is CASSVTSGSDQYF. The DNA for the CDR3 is TGTGCCAGCAGCGTAACTAGCGGGTCAGATCAGTACTTC.

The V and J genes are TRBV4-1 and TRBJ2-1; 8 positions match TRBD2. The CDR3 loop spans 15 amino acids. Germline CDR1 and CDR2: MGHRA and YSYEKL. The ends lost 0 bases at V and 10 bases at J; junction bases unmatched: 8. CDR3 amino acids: CASSQESSGGREQFF. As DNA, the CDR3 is TGCGCCAGCAGCCAAGAATCCAGCGGCGGGAGGGAGCAGTTCTTC.

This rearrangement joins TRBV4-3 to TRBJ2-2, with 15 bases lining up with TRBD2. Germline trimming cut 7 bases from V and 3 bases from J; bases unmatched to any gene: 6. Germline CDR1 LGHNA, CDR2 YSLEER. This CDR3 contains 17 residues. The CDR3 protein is CASNPGLAGGHTGELFF. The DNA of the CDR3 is TGCGCCAGCAACCCCGGACTAGCGGGAGGGCACACCGGGGAGCTGTTTTTT.

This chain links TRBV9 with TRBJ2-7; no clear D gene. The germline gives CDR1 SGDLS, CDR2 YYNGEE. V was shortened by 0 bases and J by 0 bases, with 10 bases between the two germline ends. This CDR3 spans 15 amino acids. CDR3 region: CASSVAPQSSYEQYF. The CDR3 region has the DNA TGTGCCAGCAGCGTAGCCCCTCAAAGCTCCTACGAGCAGTACTTC.

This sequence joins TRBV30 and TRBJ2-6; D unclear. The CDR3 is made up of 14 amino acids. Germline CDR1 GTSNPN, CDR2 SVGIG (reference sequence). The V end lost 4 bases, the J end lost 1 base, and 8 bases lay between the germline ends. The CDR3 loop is CAWTQISGANVLTF. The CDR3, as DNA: TGTGCCTGGACTCAAATTTCTGGGGCCAACGTCCTGACTTTC.

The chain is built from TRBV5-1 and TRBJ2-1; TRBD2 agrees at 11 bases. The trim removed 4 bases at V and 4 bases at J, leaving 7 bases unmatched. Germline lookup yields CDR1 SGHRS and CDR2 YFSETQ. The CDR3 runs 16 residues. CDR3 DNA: TGCGCCAGCAGCCCAAGCACTAGCGGGGGATACAATGAGCAGTTCTTC. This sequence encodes CASSPSTSGGYNEQFF.

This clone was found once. This CDR3 is CASSLDDPGSGNTIYF. In DNA, the CDR3 is TGTGCCAGCAGCTTAGACGACCCAGGCTCTGGAAACACCATATATTTT. The chain combines TRBV11-2 with TRBJ1-3; D is undetermined. Trimming took 0 bases from V and 0 from J, leaving 9 bases between them. CDR1 SGHAT and CDR2 FQNNGV come from the germline V gene. The CDR3 runs to 16 residues.